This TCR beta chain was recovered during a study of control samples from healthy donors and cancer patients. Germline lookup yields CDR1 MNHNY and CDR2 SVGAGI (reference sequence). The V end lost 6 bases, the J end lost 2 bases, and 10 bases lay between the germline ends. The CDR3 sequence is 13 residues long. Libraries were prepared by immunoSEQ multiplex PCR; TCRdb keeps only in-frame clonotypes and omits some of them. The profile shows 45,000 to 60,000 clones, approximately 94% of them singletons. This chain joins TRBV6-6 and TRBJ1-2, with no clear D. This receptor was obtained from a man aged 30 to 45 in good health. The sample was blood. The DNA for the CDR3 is TGTGCCAGCAGGGACGTCCAAAACTATGGCTACACCTTC. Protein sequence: CASRDVQNYGYTF.